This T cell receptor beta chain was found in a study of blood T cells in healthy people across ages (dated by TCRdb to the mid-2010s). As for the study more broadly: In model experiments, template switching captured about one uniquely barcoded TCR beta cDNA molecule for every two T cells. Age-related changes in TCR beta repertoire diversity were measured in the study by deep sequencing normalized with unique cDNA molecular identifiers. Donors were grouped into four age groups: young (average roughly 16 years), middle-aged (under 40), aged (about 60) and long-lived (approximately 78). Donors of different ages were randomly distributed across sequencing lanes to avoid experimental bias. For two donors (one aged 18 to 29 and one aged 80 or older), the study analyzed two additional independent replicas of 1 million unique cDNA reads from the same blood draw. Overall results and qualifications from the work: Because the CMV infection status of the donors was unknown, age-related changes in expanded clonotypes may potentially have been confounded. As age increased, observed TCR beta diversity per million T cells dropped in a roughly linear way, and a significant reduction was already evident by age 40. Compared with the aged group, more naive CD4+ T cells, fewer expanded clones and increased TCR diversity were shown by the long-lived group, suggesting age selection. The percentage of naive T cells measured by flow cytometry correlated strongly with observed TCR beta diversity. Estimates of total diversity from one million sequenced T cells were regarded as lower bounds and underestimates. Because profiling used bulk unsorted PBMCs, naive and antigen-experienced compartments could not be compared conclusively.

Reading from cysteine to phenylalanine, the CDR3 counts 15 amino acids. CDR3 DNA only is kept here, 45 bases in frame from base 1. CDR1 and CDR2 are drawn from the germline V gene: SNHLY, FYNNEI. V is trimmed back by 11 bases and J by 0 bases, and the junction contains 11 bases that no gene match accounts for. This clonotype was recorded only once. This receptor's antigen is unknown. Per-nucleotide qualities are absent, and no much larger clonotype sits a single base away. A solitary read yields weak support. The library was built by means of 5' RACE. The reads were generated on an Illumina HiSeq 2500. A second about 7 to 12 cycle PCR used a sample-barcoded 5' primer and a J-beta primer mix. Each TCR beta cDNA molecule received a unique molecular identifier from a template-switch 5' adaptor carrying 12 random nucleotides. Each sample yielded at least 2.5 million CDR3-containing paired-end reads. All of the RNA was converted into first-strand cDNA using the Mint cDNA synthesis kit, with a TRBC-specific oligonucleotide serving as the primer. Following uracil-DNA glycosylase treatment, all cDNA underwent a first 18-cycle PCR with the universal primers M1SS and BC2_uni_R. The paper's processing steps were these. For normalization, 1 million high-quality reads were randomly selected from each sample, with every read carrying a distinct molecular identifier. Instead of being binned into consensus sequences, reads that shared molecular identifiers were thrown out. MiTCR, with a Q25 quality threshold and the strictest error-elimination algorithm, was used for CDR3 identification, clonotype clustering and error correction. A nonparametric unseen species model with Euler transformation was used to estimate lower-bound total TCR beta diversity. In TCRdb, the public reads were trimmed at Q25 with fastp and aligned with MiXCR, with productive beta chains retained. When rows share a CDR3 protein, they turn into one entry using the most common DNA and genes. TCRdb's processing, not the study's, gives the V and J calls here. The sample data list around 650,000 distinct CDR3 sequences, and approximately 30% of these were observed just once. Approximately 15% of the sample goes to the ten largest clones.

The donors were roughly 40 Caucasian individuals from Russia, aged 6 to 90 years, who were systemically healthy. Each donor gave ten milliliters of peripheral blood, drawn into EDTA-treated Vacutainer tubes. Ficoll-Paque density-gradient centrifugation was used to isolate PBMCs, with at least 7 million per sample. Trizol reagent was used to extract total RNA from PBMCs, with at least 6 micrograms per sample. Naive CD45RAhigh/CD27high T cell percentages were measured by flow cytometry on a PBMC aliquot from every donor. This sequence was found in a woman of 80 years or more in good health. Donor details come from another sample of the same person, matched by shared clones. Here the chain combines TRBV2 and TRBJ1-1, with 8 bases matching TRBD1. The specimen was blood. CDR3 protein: CASNPGGIVNTEAFF. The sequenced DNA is TGTGCCTCCAACCCAGGGGGCATTGTGAACACTGAAGCTTTCTTT.